These 3 T cell receptor beta chains share one sample of origin, sequenced in a study of blood T cells in healthy people across ages. Combining a sample-barcoded 5' primer with a J-beta primer mix, a second PCR ran for roughly 7 to 12 cycles. TCRdb itself ran the 5' RACE reads through MiXCR, one entry per CDR3 protein. The repertoire includes roughly 900,000 distinct CDR3 sequences, less than 35% of them detected once, and about 18% sits in the top ten. Sample: blood. These receptors all stem from a woman older than 75 in good health.

This clonotype was observed many times. The chain couples TRBV11-2 to TRBJ2-5; possible D gene TRBD2, 6 bases. CDR3 length equals 17 residues. The V end was cut by 4 bases, the J end by 1 base, with 19 bases between. CDR1 and CDR2 from the germline V gene are SGHAT and FQNNGV. The CDR3 region has the DNA TGTGCCAGCAGCTCCGGGTACGACGGGGGACTCCAAGAGACCCAGTACTTC. Amino acid sequence: CASSSGYDGGLQETQYF.

In its sample, this clonotype was seen a few times. The chain has TRBV19 and TRBJ2-1, with D perhaps TRBD2 (5 bases). The CDR3 contains 12 residues. Germline lookup yields CDR1 LNHDA and CDR2 SQIVND (reference sequence). The V end was cut by 3 bases, the J end by 10 bases, with 10 bases between. The CDR3, as DNA: TGTGCCAGTAGTATTCCCGGGAAGGAGCAGTTCTTC. Translation gives CASSIPGKEQFF.

This clonotype was found many times. The chain combines TRBV5-5 with TRBJ2-3, with no clear D. From germline, CDR1 is SGHKS and CDR2 YYEKEE (reference sequence). The germline V and J ends were trimmed by 4 bases and 2 bases, with 11 bases remaining between them. The CDR3 spans 14 residues. CDR3 sequence (DNA): TGTGCCAGCAGCCCCGGGTCTCACACAGATACGCAGTATTTT. It translates to CASSPGSHTDTQYF.